Shown below are 8 T cell receptor beta chains from a single sample sequenced in a study of OX40 agonist ivuxolimab in advanced cancers. Repertoires were generated with immunoSEQ multiplex PCR, while TCRdb's copy carries only in-frame clones and drops some. Counted here are 70,000 to 90,000 clones, roughly 80% occurring once; the ten biggest clones make up 1.5% to 2%. Sequenced here: CD4+ or CD8+ T cells sorted from blood, sampled in a trial of the OX40 agonist ivuxolimab. The receptor source for this set is an adult with an advanced solid tumor such as melanoma, head and neck, liver or kidney cancer.

This chain links TRBV5-4 with TRBJ2-5; D unresolved. This CDR3 has 13 residues. Germline loops: CDR1 SGHNT, CDR2 YYREEE (reference sequence). The germline V and J ends were trimmed by 2 bases and 3 bases, with 8 bases remaining between them. CDR3 residues: CASSFRTEETQYF. The DNA of the CDR3 is TGTGCCAGCAGCTTCAGGACGGAAGAGACCCAGTACTTC.

V is TRBV6-1 and J is TRBJ1-5, with D perhaps TRBD1 (6 bases). Germline CDR1 is MNHNS and CDR2 is SASEGT. V was cut by 4 bases and J by 5 bases, with 9 bases left in between. CDR3 size: 13 residues. In DNA, the CDR3 is TGTGCCAGCAGTGTACAGGGAGATCAGCCCCAGCATTTT. Its protein product is CASSVQGDQPQHF.

The rearrangement links TRBV5-4 to TRBJ2-1; D unclear. This CDR3 region has 15 residues. Germline V CDR1 and CDR2: SGHNT, YYREEE (reference sequence). Deletions cut 5 bases from V and 2 bases from J, with 14 bases between. The CDR3 bases are TGTGCCAGCAGTATGTGGGTCGGTACCTACAATGAGCAGTTCTTC. The encoded protein is CASSMWVGTYNEQFF.

The V and J genes are TRBV6-5 and TRBJ1-2, with D possibly being TRBD1 (6 bases). The CDR3 length is 13 residues. Germline assignment: CDR1 MNHEY and CDR2 SVGAGI. Trimming removed 6 bases at V and 3 bases at J, with 11 bases between. CDR3 residues: CASRRDTHYGYTF. The CDR3 coding sequence is TGTGCCAGCAGAAGGGACACCCACTATGGCTACACCTTC.

The chain combines TRBV28 with TRBJ2-7; 7 nucleotides align to TRBD1. V lost 5 bases, J lost 3 bases, and 10 bases stayed unmatched. The CDR3 is 15 residues long. Per germline, CDR1 MDHEN and CDR2 SYDVKM. CDR3 DNA: TGTGCCAGCAGTGAACCCCGGGACAGCTACTACGAGCAGTACTTC. Translation gives CASSEPRDSYYEQYF.

This chain links TRBV6-1 with TRBJ2-7; 7 nucleotides match TRBD1. From germline, CDR1 is MNHNS and CDR2 SASEGT. The V and J ends lost 5 bases and 3 bases, in that order; junction bases with no gene match: 1. The CDR3 spans 12 residues. CDR3 residues: CASSTGDYEQYF. DNA for the CDR3: TGTGCCAGCAGTACAGGGGACTACGAGCAGTACTTC.

This chain uses TRBV11-2 with TRBJ2-1; 11 bases align to TRBD2. V gave up 4 bases and J gave up 7 bases; unmatched junction bases: 9. CDR1 and CDR2 from the germline V gene are SGHAT and FQNNGV. The CDR3 is 16 residues long. CDR3 DNA: TGTGCCAGCAGCTCTCTAGCGGGGGGACTTGCGAATGAGCAGTTCTTC. Translating it yields CASSSLAGGLANEQFF.

This clone was seen a single time. The chain combines TRBV2 with TRBJ2-5; D gene unclear. Per germline, CDR1 SNHLY and CDR2 FYNNEI. The V end lost 4 bases, the J end lost 1 base, and 7 bases lay between the germline ends. The CDR3 extends over 13 amino acids. The CDR3 reads CASSVVGQETQYF. The CDR3 DNA sequence: TGTGCCAGCAGTGTAGTGGGCCAAGAGACCCAGTACTTC.